The entry that follows covers one T cell receptor (beta chain) sequence. Its specificity is not known. CDR1 is SQVTM, CDR2 ANQGSEA, per germline. The CDR3 spans 12 residues. With 8 bases removed from V and 6 bases from J, the gap between germline ends came to 16 bases. This specimen comes from a study of relationships among human T cell subsets. Study outcomes and limitations: Substantial CDR3 sharing among Th1, Th2 and regulatory cells suggested stochastic fate choice. Some CD4+CD8+ double-positive cells may remain after bead sorting.

Anti-CD25 beads selected CD4+CD25+ regulatory T cells from positively selected CD4+ cells. The T cell receptor alpha and beta CDR3 regions were amplified from mRNA by semiquantitative ARM-PCR. Tagged nested gene-specific primers were used first, then communal superprimers amplified exponentially. Nested primers were removed by exonuclease before the second PCR round. One entry per CDR3 protein results from TCRdb running MiXCR on the multiplex PCR reads. The sample lists about 14,000 distinct CDR3 sequences; over 45% were seen once. The sample taken for sequencing was Tregs sorted from blood. This TCR came from a middle-aged man in good health. The chain uses TRBV29-1 and TRBJ1-1; no firm D call. As DNA, the CDR3 is TGCAGCCCCGGGTGGTGGGAGTCTGAAGCTTTCTTT. Translating it yields CSPGWWESEAFF.